The sequence of this TCR beta chain was determined in a study of cytomegalovirus exposure and HLA in healthy donors. Though nominally healthy at sampling, donors likely had unrecorded immune exposures. Use of 60 Vbeta and 13 Jbeta primers characterized the PCR. Repertoires were generated with immunoSEQ multiplex PCR, while TCRdb's copy carries only in-frame clones and drops some. The data contain some 20,000 clones, 84% of them singletons. The V end lost 0 bases, the J end lost 6 bases, and 11 bases lay between the germline ends. The V gene's germline CDR1 is SGHAT and CDR2 FQNNGV. The CDR3 is made up of 15 amino acids.

V usage is TRBV11-2 and J usage is TRBJ1-4; D perhaps matches TRBD1 (6 bases). Sequences were obtained from PBMCs. The TCR was taken from a human donor in good health. The CDR3 sequence: CASSLERDIYEKLFF. In nucleotides, the CDR3 is TGTGCCAGCAGCTTAGAGAGGGACATATATGAAAAACTGTTTTTT.